The text below deals with one T cell receptor beta chain. Run at survey level, the immunoSEQ assay was version v3.0. Method: immunoSEQ multiplex PCR; TCRdb's copy keeps in-frame clones and lacks some. The profile covers 38,000 or so clones, with roughly 80% appearing a single time and roughly 4.9% taken by the ten largest. Donors each had at least one pre-ART PBMC sample and at least two post-ART ones. The samples comprised roughly 0.9-11 million cryopreserved PBMC ahead of DNA extraction. The data are from a study of long-term antiretroviral therapy in people with HIV. Study information: Earliest sampling preceded the 2015 immediate-ART recommendation by about a decade.

The receptor's source is a young man with HIV. The material sequenced was unsorted PBMCs, taken 1.5 years after starting antiretroviral therapy.

CDR3 coding DNA: TGCGCCAGCAGTATAGCGGGAGGGTTTGACAATGAGCAGTTCTTC. The encoded protein is CASSIAGGFDNEQFF. The chain couples TRBV4-1 to TRBJ2-1; 11 bases line up with TRBD2. From germline, CDR1 is MGHRA and CDR2 YSYEKL. The CDR3 has 15 residues. Trimming took 6 bases from V and 5 from J; bases not matched to a gene: 6.